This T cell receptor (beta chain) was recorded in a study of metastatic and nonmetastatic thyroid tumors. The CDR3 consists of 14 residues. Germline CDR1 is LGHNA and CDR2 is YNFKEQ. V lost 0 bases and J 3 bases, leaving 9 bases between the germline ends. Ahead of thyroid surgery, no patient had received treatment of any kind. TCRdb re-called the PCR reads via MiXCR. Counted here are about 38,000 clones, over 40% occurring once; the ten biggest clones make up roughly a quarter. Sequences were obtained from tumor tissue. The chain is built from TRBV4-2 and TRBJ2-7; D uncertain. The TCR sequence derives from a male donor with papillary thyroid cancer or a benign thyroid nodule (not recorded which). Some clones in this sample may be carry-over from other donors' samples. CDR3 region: CASSQDIDFYEQYF. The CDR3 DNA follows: TGTGCCAGCAGCCAAGATATCGACTTCTACGAGCAGTACTTC.